The 9 T cell receptor beta chains below come from one sample, sequenced in a study of cytomegalovirus exposure and HLA in healthy donors. Vbeta (60) and Jbeta (13) primers were used in the PCR. Repertoires were generated with immunoSEQ multiplex PCR, while TCRdb's copy carries only in-frame clones and drops some. The sample holds tens of thousands of clones, around 80% seen once. The specimen sequenced was PBMCs. Receptors were obtained from a man between 65 and 80 years old in good health and CMV-seropositive.

The chain joins TRBV7-9 to TRBJ2-1, with 7 bases aligning to TRBD2. V shed 5 bases, J shed 0 bases, and the junction held 4 bases outside the gene matches. The CDR3 runs to 15 residues. CDR1 SEHNR and CDR2 FQNEAQ come from the germline V gene (reference sequence). CDR3 nucleotides: TGTGCCAGCAGCAGGGGAGGGAGCTCCTACAATGAGCAGTTCTTC. This encodes CASSRGGSSYNEQFF.

This clone was seen a few times. This CDR3 reads CAINGQPNTGELFF. DNA for the CDR3: TGTGCCATCAATGGACAGCCGAACACCGGGGAGCTGTTTTTT. V usage is TRBV10-3 and J usage is TRBJ2-2, with D possibly matching TRBD1 (6 bases). This CDR3 spans 14 amino acids. In germline, CDR1 is ENHRY, CDR2 SYGVKD. V lost 7 bases and J 0 bases, leaving 9 bases between the germline ends.

This clone showed up just a few times. The chain carries TRBV14 and TRBJ1-2, with D hard to call. The CDR3 loop spans 12 amino acids. V lost 1 base, J lost 7 bases, and 7 bases lay in between. Germline CDR1 and CDR2: SGHDN and FVKESK. CDR3 DNA sequence: TGTGCCAGCAGCCAAGGAACGGGTGGCTACACCTTC. It translates to CASSQGTGGYTF.

This clone came up a few times. The gene calls are TRBV5-1 and TRBJ1-1, with 7 positions matching TRBD1. Germline V gives CDR1 SGHRS, CDR2 YFSETQ. J lost 0 bases, V lost 1 base, and 0 bases had no gene match. The CDR3 totals 14 residues. In DNA form, the CDR3 reads TGCGCCAGCAGCTTGACAGGGGTGAACACTGAAGCTTTCTTT. It is translated as CASSLTGVNTEAFF.

The genes are TRBV2 and TRBJ1-3; 7 bases map to TRBD1. V gave up 5 bases and J gave up 4 bases; unmatched junction bases: 5. This CDR3 comprises 14 residues. Germline CDR1 is SNHLY and CDR2 is FYNNEI. The CDR3 sequence: CASSIDRAGNTIYF. Written as DNA, the CDR3 is TGTGCCAGCAGTATTGACAGGGCGGGAAACACCATATATTTT.

J is TRBJ2-7 and V is TRBV6-1; the match to TRBD2 covers 10 bases. CDR1 MNHNS and CDR2 SASEGT come from the germline V gene. The V and J ends lost 10 bases and 6 bases, in that order; junction bases with no gene match: 12. The CDR3 totals 14 residues. The CDR3 nucleotides are TGTGCCACCTCAGCCTTAGCGGGGGGATCCGAGCAGTACTTC. Translation: CATSALAGGSEQYF.

This clone has only a few counts. The rearrangement links TRBV10-3 to TRBJ1-1; TRBD1 agrees at 7 bases. This CDR3 contains 12 residues. Unmatched junction bases numbered 9, after V lost 10 bases and J lost 7 bases. Germline values: CDR1 ENHRY, CDR2 SYGVKD. CDR3 coding DNA: TGTGCCAGTACAGGGGCCCTCGGTGAAGCTTTCTTT. Protein product: CASTGALGEAFF.

V gene TRBV13 combines with J gene TRBJ1-1; 8 nucleotides match TRBD1. From germline, CDR1 is PRHDT and CDR2 FYEKMQ (reference sequence). The V gene end was trimmed by 5 bases and the J gene end by 10 bases; junction bases not matched to a gene: 15. The CDR3 is 15 residues long. CDR3: CASSTWTGPGLGAFF. In DNA, the CDR3 is TGTGCCAGCAGCACCTGGACAGGGCCGGGACTTGGAGCTTTCTTT.

V is TRBV29-1 and J is TRBJ2-3, with D tentatively TRBD1 (5 bases). Trimming took 1 base from V and 3 from J, leaving 5 bases between them. There are 12 residues in the CDR3. CDR1 and CDR2 (germline): SQVTM, ANQGSEA. CDR3 bases: TGCAGCGTTGAAGGACAGACAGATACGCAGTATTTT. Its translation is CSVEGQTDTQYF.